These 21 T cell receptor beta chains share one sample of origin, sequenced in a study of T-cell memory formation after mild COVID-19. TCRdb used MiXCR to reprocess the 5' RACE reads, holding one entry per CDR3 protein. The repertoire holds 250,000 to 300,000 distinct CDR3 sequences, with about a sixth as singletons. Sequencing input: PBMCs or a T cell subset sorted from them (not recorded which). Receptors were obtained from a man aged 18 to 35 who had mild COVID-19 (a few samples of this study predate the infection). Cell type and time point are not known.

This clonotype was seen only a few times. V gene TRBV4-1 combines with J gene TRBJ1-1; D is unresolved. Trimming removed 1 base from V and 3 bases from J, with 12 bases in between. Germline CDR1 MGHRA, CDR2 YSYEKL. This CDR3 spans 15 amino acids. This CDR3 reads CASSQAAGRHTEAFF. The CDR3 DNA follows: TGCGCCAGCAGCCAAGCTGCAGGTCGACACACTGAAGCTTTCTTT.

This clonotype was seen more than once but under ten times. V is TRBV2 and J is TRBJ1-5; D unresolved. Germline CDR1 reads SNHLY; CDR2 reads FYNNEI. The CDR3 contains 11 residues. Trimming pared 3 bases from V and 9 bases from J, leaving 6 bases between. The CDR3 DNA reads TGTGCCAGCAGTGAGGCTGGGCCCCAGCATTTT. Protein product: CASSEAGPQHF.

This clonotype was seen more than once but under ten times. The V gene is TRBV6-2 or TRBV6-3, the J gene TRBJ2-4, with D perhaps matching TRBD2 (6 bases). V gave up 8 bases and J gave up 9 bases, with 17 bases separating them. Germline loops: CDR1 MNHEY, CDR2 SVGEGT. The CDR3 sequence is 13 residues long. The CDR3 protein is CASWDLAPSIQYF. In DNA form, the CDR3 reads TGTGCCAGCTGGGACTTAGCCCCTAGCATTCAGTACTTC.

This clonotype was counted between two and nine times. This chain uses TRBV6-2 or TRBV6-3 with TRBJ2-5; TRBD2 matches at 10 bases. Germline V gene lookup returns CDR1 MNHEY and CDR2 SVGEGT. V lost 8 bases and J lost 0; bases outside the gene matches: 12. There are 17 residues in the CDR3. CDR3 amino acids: CASLSSGGYPDQETQYF. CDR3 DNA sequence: TGTGCCAGCCTATCTAGCGGGGGCTATCCCGACCAAGAGACCCAGTACTTC.

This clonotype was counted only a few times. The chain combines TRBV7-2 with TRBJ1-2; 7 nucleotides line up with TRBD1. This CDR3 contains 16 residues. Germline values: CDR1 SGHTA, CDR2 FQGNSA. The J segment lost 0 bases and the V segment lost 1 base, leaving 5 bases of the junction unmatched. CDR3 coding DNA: TGTGCCAGCAGCTTAGAGACAGGGCGCTCTAACTATGGCTACACCTTC. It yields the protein CASSLETGRSNYGYTF.

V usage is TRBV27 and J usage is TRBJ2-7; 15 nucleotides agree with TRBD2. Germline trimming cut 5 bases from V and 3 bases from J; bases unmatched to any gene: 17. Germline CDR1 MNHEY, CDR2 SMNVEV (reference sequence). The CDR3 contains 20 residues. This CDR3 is CASSTRDWTSGGDNLYEQYF. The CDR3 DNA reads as TGTGCCAGCAGTACCAGGGATTGGACTAGCGGGGGGGATAATCTCTACGAGCAGTACTTC.

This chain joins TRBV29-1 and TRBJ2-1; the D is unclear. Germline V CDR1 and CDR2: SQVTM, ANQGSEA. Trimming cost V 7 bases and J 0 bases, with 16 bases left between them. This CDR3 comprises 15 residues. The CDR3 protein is CSAPRVGSSYNEQFF. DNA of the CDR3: TGCAGCGCCCCCCGGGTGGGCAGCTCCTACAATGAGCAGTTCTTC.

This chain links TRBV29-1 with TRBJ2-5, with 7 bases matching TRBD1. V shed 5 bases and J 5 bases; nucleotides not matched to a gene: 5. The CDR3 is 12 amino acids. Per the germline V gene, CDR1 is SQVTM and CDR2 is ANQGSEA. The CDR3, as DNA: TGCAGCGTTAAGACAGGGTTGGAGACCCAGTACTTC. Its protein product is CSVKTGLETQYF. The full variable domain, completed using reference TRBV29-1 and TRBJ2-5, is SAVISQKPSRDICQRGTSLTIQCQVDSQVTMMFWYRQQPGQSLTLIATANQGSEATYESGFVIDKFPISRPNLTFSTLTVSNMSPEDSSIYLCSVKTGLETQYFGPGTRLLVL.

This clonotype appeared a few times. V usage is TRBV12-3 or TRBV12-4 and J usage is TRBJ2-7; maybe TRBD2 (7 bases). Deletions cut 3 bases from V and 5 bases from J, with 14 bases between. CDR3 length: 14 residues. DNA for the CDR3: TGTGCCAGCAGTTTTTGGCAGGGGAGGGACGAGCAGTACTTC. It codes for CASSFWQGRDEQYF.

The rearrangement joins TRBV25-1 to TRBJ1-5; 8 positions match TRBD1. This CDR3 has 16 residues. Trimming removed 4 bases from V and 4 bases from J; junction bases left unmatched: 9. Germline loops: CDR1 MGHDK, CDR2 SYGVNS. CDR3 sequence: CASSGEGTGRNQPQHF. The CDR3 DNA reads TGTGCCAGCAGTGGAGAAGGGACAGGCCGAAATCAGCCCCAGCATTTT.

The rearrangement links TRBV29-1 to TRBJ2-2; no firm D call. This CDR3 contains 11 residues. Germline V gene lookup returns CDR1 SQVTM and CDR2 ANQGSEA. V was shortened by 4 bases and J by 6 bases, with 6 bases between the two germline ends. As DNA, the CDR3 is TGCAGCGTTGCAGAGTCCGGGGAGCTGTTTTTT. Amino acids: CSVAESGELFF.

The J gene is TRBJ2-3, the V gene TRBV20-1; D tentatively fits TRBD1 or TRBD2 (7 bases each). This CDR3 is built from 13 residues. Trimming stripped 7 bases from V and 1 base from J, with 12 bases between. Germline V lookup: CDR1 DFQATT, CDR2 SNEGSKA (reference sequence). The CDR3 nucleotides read TGCAGTGAACAGGGGAGGGGCACAGATACGCAGTATTTT. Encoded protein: CSEQGRGTDTQYF.

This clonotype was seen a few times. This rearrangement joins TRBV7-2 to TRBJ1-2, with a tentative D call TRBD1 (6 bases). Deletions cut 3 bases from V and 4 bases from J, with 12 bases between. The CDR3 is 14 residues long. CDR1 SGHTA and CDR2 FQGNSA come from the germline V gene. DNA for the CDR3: TGTGCCAGCAGCTTTTCGACAGGCTTCTATGGCTACACCTTC. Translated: CASSFSTGFYGYTF.

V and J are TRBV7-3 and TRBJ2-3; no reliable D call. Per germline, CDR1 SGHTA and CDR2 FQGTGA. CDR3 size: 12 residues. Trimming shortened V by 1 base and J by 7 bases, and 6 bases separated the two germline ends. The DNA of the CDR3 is TGTGCCAGCAGCTTAAAGGCTAATACGCAGTATTTT. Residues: CASSLKANTQYF.

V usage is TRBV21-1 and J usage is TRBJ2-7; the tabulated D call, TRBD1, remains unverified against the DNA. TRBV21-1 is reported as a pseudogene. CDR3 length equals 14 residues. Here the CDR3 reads CASSVPPRYYEQYV. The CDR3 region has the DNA TGTGCCAGCAGCGTCCCGCCCCGGTACTACGAGCAGTACGTC.

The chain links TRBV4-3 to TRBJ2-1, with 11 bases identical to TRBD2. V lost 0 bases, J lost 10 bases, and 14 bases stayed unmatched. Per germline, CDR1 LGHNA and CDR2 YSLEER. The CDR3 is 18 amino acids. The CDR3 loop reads CASSQDPAATSGGWEQFF. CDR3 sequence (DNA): TGCGCCAGCAGCCAAGATCCAGCCGCTACTAGCGGGGGTTGGGAGCAGTTCTTC.

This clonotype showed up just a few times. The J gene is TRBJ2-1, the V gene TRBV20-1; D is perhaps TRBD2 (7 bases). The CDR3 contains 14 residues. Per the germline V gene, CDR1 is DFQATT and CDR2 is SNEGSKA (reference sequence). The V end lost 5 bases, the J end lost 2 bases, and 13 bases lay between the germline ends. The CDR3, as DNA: TGCAGTGCTTTAGGGGGGGGCGCCTACAATGAGCAGTTCTTC. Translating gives CSALGGGAYNEQFF.

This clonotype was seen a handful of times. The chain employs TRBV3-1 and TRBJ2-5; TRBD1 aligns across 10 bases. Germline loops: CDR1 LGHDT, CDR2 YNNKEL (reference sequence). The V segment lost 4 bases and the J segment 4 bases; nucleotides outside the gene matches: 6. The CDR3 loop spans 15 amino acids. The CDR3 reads CASSRTGTGVETQYF. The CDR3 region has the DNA TGTGCCAGCAGCCGTACCGGGACAGGGGTAGAGACCCAGTACTTC.

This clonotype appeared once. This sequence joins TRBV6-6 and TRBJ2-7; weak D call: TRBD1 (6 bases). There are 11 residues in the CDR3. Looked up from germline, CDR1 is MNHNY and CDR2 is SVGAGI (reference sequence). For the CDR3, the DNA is TGTGTCAGCAGTCCAGGGGTCGAGCAGTACGTC. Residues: CVSSPGVEQYV.

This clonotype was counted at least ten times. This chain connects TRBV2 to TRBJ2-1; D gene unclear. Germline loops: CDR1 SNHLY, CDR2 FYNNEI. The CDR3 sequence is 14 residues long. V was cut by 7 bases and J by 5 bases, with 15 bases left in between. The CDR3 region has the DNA TGTGCCAGCATTTCCGTAGACCTTGACAATGAGCAGTTCTTC. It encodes CASISVDLDNEQFF.

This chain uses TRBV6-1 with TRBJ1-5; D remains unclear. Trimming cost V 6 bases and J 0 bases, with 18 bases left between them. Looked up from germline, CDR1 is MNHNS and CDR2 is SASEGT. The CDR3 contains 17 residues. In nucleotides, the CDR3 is TGTGCCAGCAGCGAGGGCGGCAGCCGATATAGCAATCAGCCCCAGCATTTT. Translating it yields CASSEGGSRYSNQPQHF.